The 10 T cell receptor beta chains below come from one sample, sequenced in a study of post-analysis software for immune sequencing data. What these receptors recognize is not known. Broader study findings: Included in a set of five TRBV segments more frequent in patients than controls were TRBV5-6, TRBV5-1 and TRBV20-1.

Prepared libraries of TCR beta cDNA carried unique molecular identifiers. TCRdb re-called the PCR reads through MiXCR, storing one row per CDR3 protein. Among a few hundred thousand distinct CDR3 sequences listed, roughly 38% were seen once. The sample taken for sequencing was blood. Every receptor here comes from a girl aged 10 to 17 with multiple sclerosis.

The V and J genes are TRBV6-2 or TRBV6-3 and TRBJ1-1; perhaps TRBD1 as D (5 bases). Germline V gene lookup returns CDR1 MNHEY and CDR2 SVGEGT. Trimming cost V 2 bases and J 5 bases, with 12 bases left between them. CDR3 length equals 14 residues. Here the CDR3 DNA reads TGTGCCAGCAGTTACACCCAGGGCGAAACTGAAGCTTTCTTT. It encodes CASSYTQGETEAFF.

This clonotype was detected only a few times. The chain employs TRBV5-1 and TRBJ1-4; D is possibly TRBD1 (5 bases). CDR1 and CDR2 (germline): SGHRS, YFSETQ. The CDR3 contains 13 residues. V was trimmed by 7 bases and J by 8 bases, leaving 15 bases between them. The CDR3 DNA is TGCGCCAGCCGAGAAGGGGCGGGCGAAAAACTGTTTTTT. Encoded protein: CASREGAGEKLFF.

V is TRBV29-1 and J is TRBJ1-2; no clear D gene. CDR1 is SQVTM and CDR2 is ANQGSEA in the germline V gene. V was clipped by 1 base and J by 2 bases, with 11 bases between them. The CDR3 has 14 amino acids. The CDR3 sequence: CSVEAGAANYGYTF. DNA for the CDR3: TGCAGCGTTGAAGCGGGAGCGGCGAACTATGGCTACACCTTC.

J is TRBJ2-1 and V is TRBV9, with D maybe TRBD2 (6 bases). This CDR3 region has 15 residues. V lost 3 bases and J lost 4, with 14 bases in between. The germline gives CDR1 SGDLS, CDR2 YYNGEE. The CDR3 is CASSGGVTSYNEQFF. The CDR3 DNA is TGTGCCAGCAGCGGGGGGGTAACCTCTTACAATGAGCAGTTCTTC.

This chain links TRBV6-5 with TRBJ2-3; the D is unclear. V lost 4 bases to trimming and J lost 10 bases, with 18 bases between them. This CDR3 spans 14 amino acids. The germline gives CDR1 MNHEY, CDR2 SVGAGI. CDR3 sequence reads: CASSSIPPRPSQYF. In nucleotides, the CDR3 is TGTGCCAGCAGTTCCATCCCGCCGAGGCCCTCGCAGTATTTT.

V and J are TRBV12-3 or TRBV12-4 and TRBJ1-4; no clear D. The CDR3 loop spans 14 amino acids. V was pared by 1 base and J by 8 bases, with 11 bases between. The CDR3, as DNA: TGTGCCAGCAGTTTAGGGTCCATGGGAGAAAAACTGTTTTTT. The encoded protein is CASSLGSMGEKLFF.

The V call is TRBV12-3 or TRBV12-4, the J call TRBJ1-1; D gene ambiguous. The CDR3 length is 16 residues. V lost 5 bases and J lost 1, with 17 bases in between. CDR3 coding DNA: TGTGCCAGCAGTCCCCAGAAGACGGACTGGAACACTGAAGCTTTCTTT. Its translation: CASSPQKTDWNTEAFF.

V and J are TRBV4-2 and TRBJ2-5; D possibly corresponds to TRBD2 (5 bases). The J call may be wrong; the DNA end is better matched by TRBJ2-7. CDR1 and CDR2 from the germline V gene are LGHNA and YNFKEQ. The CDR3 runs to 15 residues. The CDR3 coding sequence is TGTGCCAGCAGCCAAGATCGAAGCGGAGTCCACGAGCAGTACTTC. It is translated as CASSQDRSGVHEQYF.

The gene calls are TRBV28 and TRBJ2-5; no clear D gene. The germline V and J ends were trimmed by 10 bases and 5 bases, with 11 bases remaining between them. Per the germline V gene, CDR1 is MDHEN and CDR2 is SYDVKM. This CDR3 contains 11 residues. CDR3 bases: TGTGCCACTGACTCGTGGGAGACCCAGTACTTC. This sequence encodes CATDSWETQYF.

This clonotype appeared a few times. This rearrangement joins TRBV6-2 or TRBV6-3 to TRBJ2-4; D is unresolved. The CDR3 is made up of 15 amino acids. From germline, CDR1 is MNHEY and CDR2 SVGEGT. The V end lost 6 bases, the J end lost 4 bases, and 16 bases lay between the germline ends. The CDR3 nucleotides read TGTGCCAGCAGGAGGTCGGGCAGGCAAAAAAACATTCAGTACTTC. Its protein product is CASRRSGRQKNIQYF.